These 2 T cell receptor beta chains share one sample of origin, sequenced in a study of CD8+ T cells in alopecia areata. The authors extracted RNA and reverse transcribed it into cDNA as the sequencing template. Clones were read by immunoSEQ multiplex PCR, and TCRdb kept only the in-frame ones, dropping some. The table has roughly 98,000 clones, 60% to 65% seen once; the top ten hold roughly 15%. Treatment here: oral pan-JAK inhibitor, 5-10 mg twice daily. Source: CD8+ T cells sorted from blood, taken at week 4, from a patient treated with tofacitinib. All receptors derive from a human donor with alopecia areata.

Only a few counts were recorded for this clone. The chain combines TRBV30 with TRBJ2-3; the match to TRBD2 covers 10 bases. V trimming: 3 bases; J trimming: 2 bases; junction bases outside the gene matches: 5. The CDR3 is 15 residues long. Germline CDR1 reads GTSNPN; CDR2 reads SVGIG (reference sequence). The CDR3 DNA is TGTGCCTGGAGCTTAGCGGGAGGTGCCACAGATACGCAGTATTTT. Protein sequence: CAWSLAGGATDTQYF.

The V and J genes are TRBV30 and TRBJ1-4, with D hard to call. Germline CDR1 and CDR2: GTSNPN and SVGIG (reference sequence). V was pared by 2 bases and J by 0 bases, with 10 bases between. CDR3 length: 15 residues. In nucleotides, the CDR3 is TGTGCCTGGAGTTCCCTCCACTCAACTAATGAAAAACTGTTTTTT. It is translated as CAWSSLHSTNEKLFF. Combining the CDR3 with reference TRBV30 and TRBJ1-4 gives the whole variable domain SQTIHQWPATLVQPVGSPLSLECTVEGTSNPNLYWYRQAAGRGLQLLFYSVGIGQISSEVPQNLSASRPQDRQFILSSKKLLLSDSGFYLCAWSSLHSTNEKLFFGSGTQLSVL.